What follows are 10 T cell receptor beta chains derived from one specimen sequenced in a study of T-cell memory formation after mild COVID-19. TCRdb re-analysed the 5' RACE reads in MiXCR, keeping a single row per CDR3 protein. Among about 200,000 distinct CDR3 sequences listed, 9.5% to 10% were seen once. Material: PBMCs or a T cell subset sorted from them (not recorded which). These receptors came from a man aged 18 to 29 who had mild COVID-19 (a few samples of this study predate the infection). Cell type and time point are not known.

J is TRBJ2-1 and V is TRBV25-1, with a tentative D call TRBD1 (5 bases). The germline CDR1 and CDR2 sequences are MGHDK and SYGVNS. The CDR3 is made up of 14 amino acids. Trimming pared 4 bases from V and 3 bases from J, leaving 10 bases between. The CDR3 coding sequence is TGTGCCAGCAGTGGCAGGACAAACTACAATGAGCAGTTCTTC. Its translation: CASSGRTNYNEQFF.

This clonotype was picked up many times. This chain connects TRBV18 to TRBJ1-2, with 11 nucleotides matching TRBD1. V lost 2 bases, J lost 7 bases, and 9 bases stayed unmatched. Germline loops: CDR1 KGHSH, CDR2 LQKENI. This CDR3 spans 16 amino acids. As DNA, the CDR3 is TGTGCCAGCTCACCAGGACAGGGGGCGAGGGTTTCTGGCTACACCTTC. It encodes CASSPGQGARVSGYTF.

The V gene is TRBV7-8, the J gene TRBJ2-1, with TRBD2 identical over 10 bases. The CDR3 consists of 15 residues. J was trimmed by 7 bases and V by 4 bases; bases with no gene match: 7. CDR1 and CDR2 (germline): SGHVS, FQNEAQ. CDR3 DNA sequence: TGTGCCAGCAGCTCGCGGTGGACTAGCGGTAATGAGCAGTTCTTC. Protein: CASSSRWTSGNEQFF.

This clonotype has only a few counts. CDR3 sequence (DNA): TGTGCCAGCAGTTCGCCGGGACAGGGAACTGAAGCTTTCTTT. Encoded protein: CASSSPGQGTEAFF. The rearrangement uses TRBV12-3 or TRBV12-4 and TRBJ1-1; TRBD1 aligns across 9 bases. The CDR3 has 14 residues. After removal of 4 bases from V and 5 bases from J, the junction contained 5 bases not matched to a gene.

The chain has TRBV6-6 and TRBJ2-5; 13 nucleotides agree with TRBD2. The CDR3 length is 15 residues. CDR1 is MNHNY, CDR2 SVGAGI, per germline (reference sequence). V dropped 7 bases and J dropped 5; count of bases not matched to a gene: 7. This CDR3 reads CASTRGLAGKETQYF. The CDR3, as DNA: TGTGCCAGCACCCGGGGACTAGCGGGGAAGGAGACCCAGTACTTC.

This clonotype was observed a few times. The genes are TRBV18 and TRBJ1-1; D is perhaps TRBD1 (5 bases). CDR1 KGHSH and CDR2 LQKENI come from the germline V gene. V was pared by 4 bases and J by 1 base, with 25 bases between. The CDR3 extends over 19 amino acids. CDR3 residues: CASSQTSKGPIPPNTEAFF. DNA of the CDR3: TGTGCCAGCTCACAAACGTCTAAGGGGCCTATACCCCCGAACACTGAAGCTTTCTTT.

This clonotype showed up just a few times. The chain uses TRBV2 and TRBJ1-2; the D gene is possibly TRBD1 (5 bases). The length of the CDR3 is 13 residues. The V gene's germline CDR1 is SNHLY and CDR2 FYNNEI. V lost 5 bases and J lost 4, with 11 bases in between. CDR3 sequence reads: CASSLSGPYGYTF. The CDR3 DNA is TGTGCCAGCAGTCTATCGGGACCCTATGGCTACACCTTC.

This clonotype showed up just a few times. The chain joins TRBV6-5 to TRBJ2-2, with TRBD1 as a possible D gene (6 bases). The V end lost 6 bases, the J end lost 4 bases, and 21 bases lay between the germline ends. Germline V gene data show CDR1 as MNHEY and CDR2 as SVGAGI. The CDR3 is 17 amino acids. The CDR3 protein is CASSSFLRQGPTGELFF. The DNA of the CDR3 is TGTGCCAGCAGCTCCTTCTTGCGGCAGGGGCCCACCGGGGAGCTGTTTTTT.

The rearrangement links TRBV12-3 or TRBV12-4 to TRBJ1-5, with D possibly TRBD1 on 5 matching bases. Trimming stripped 7 bases from V and 5 bases from J, with 12 bases between. The length of the CDR3 is 13 residues. For the CDR3, the DNA is TGTGCCAGCACCATGACAGTCCATCAGCCCCAGCATTTT. Amino acids: CASTMTVHQPQHF.

The chain combines TRBV5-1 with TRBJ1-1; a possible D gene is TRBD1 (5 bases). The CDR3 length is 15 residues. Germline lookup yields CDR1 SGHRS and CDR2 YFSETQ. V gave up 0 bases and J gave up 0 bases, with 9 bases separating them. The CDR3 nucleotides read TGCGCCAGCAGCTTGGCCGGGGGGATGAACACTGAAGCTTTCTTT. Protein product: CASSLAGGMNTEAFF.